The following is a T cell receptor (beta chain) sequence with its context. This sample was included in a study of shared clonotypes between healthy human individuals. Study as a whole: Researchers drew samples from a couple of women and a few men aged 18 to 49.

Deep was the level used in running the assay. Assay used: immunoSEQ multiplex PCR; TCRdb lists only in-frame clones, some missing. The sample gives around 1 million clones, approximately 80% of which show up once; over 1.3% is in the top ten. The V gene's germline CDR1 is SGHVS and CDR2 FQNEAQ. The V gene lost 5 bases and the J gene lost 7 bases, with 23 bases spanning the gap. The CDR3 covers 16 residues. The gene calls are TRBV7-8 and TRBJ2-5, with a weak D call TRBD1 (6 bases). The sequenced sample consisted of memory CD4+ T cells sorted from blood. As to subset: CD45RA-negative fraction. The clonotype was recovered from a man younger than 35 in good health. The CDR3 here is CASSGTGSPSSRTQYF. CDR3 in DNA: TGTGCCAGCAGCGGAACAGGGAGCCCCTCTTCGAGGACCCAGTACTTC.